Each of the 27 T cell receptor beta chains below was sequenced from the same sample in a study of CD8+CD57+ T cells in acquired aplastic anemia. Genomic DNA templated the TCR beta VDJ and CDR3 profiling. TCRdb re-called the reads with MiXCR, one entry per CDR3 protein. The sample lists roughly 160,000 distinct CDR3 sequences, roughly 48% seen once, with roughly 3.1% in the top ten. Those patients picked for sequencing had displayed CD8+CD57+ cell expansion on flow cytometry. Sequences were obtained from sorted CD4+, CD8+, or CD8+CD57+ T cells (not recorded which) from PBMCs. Every receptor here comes from a human donor with aplastic anemia.

The chain carries TRBV10-3 and TRBJ1-4, with TRBD1 identical over 7 bases. This CDR3 is 15 amino acids long. From germline, CDR1 is ENHRY and CDR2 SYGVKD. Trimming at V came to 6 bases and at J to 8 bases, leaving 12 bases not matched to a gene. This CDR3 reads CAISEMTGSREKLFF. CDR3 coding DNA: TGTGCCATCAGCGAGATGACAGGGTCCAGGGAAAAACTGTTTTTT.

The rearrangement uses TRBV2 and TRBJ1-5; 8 bases are shared with TRBD1. Germline V gives CDR1 SNHLY, CDR2 FYNNEI. CDR3 length equals 16 residues. J was trimmed by 5 bases and V by 2 bases; bases with no gene match: 8. The CDR3 DNA sequence: TGTGCCAGCAGTGAAACTAGTGGACAGGGCCATCAGCCCCAGCATTTT. Translated: CASSETSGQGHQPQHF.

This chain uses TRBV12-3 or TRBV12-4 with TRBJ1-2, with D tentatively TRBD1 (6 bases). The CDR3 has 14 amino acids. The V end lost 1 base, the J end lost 8 bases, and 14 bases lay between the germline ends. As DNA, the CDR3 is TGTGCCAGCAGTTTAGTAGTGGACAGAGGCGGCTACACCTTC. It encodes CASSLVVDRGGYTF.

The V call is TRBV28, the J call TRBJ1-1; no definite D call. Germline V lookup: CDR1 MDHEN, CDR2 SYDVKM. The CDR3 consists of 14 residues. The ends were cut back, 1 base at V and 6 bases at J, with 12 bases in the middle. The CDR3 nucleotides read TGTGCCAGCAGTTTATTAGAGTCAGGAGCTGAAGCTTTCTTT. Protein: CASSLLESGAEAFF.

V is TRBV5-1 and J is TRBJ1-1; D not certain. Germline-derived CDR1 and CDR2 are SGHRS and YFSETQ. There are 14 residues in the CDR3. Trimming removed 3 bases from V and 3 bases from J, with 12 bases in between. The CDR3 reads CASSSNKGHTEAFF. The CDR3 DNA reads TGCGCCAGCAGCTCGAACAAGGGTCACACTGAAGCTTTCTTT.

The chain joins TRBV7-6 to TRBJ2-1; D call uncertain. V was clipped by 6 bases and J by 8 bases, with 11 bases between them. This CDR3 region has 12 residues. Germline V lookup: CDR1 SGHVS, CDR2 FNYEAQ. The CDR3 DNA reads as TGTGCCAGCAGTTTGAGACTTTATGAGCAGTTCTTC. Amino acid sequence: CASSLRLYEQFF. The variable domain in full, completed from reference TRBV7-6 and TRBJ2-1, reads GAGVSQSPRYKVTKRGQDVALRCDPISGHVSLYWYRQALGQGPEFLTYFNYEAQQDKSGLPNDRFSAERPEGSISTLTIQRTEQRDSAMYRCASSLRLYEQFFGPGTRLTVL.

The gene calls are TRBV19 and TRBJ2-7; 9 bases are a match to TRBD1. The V gene end was trimmed by 5 bases and the J gene end by 5 bases; junction bases not matched to a gene: 10. CDR1 and CDR2 from the germline V gene are LNHDA and SQIVND (reference sequence). The length of the CDR3 is 15 residues. The CDR3, as DNA: TGTGCCAGTAGTTTAACGTCCGGGACAGGGAACGAGCAGTACTTC. It translates to CASSLTSGTGNEQYF.

The V call is TRBV2, the J call TRBJ2-7; 7 positions agree with TRBD2. J gave up 2 bases and V 7 bases, and 2 bases lay outside the gene matches. Germline values: CDR1 SNHLY, CDR2 FYNNEI. This CDR3 comprises 12 residues. CDR3 sequence reads: CASTGLAYEQYF. The CDR3 DNA is TGTGCCAGCACAGGACTAGCCTACGAGCAGTACTTC. Based on the CDR3 plus reference TRBV2 and TRBJ2-7, the full variable domain is EPEVTQTPSHQVTQMGQEVILRCVPISNHLYFYWYRQILGQKVEFLVSFYNNEISEKSEIFDDQFSVERPDGSNFTLKIRSTKLEDSAMYFCASTGLAYEQYFGPGTRLTVT.

The V gene is TRBV29-1, the J gene TRBJ1-2; 8 nucleotides match TRBD1. The germline CDR1 and CDR2 sequences are SQVTM and ANQGSEA. V shed 6 bases, J shed 3 bases, and the junction held 6 bases outside the gene matches. The CDR3 extends over 13 amino acids. The CDR3: CSVWTGQYYGYTF. The CDR3 nucleotides read TGCAGCGTATGGACAGGGCAGTACTATGGCTACACCTTC.

The V and J genes are TRBV27 and TRBJ2-7, with D possibly matching TRBD2 (7 bases). CDR1 is MNHEY and CDR2 is SMNVEV in the germline V gene (reference sequence). This CDR3 is built from 16 residues. Trimming removed 2 bases at V and 4 bases at J, with 18 bases between. The CDR3 is CASSLRAAGATYEQYF. CDR3 in DNA: TGTGCCAGCAGTTTACGGGCGGCGGGGGCGACTTACGAGCAGTACTTC.

This clonotype was counted between two and nine times. This chain uses TRBV18 with TRBJ1-5; D possibly corresponds to TRBD1 (5 bases). Germline loops: CDR1 KGHSH, CDR2 LQKENI. The CDR3 loop spans 16 amino acids. V gave up 2 bases and J gave up 4 bases, with 15 bases separating them. DNA of the CDR3: TGTGCCAGCTCACCAGGGTTGGGGCAGGATAATCAGCCCCAGCATTTT. Translating gives CASSPGLGQDNQPQHF.

This clonotype was recorded at least ten times. This chain connects TRBV2 to TRBJ2-4; tentative D call: TRBD2 (5 bases). This CDR3 comprises 13 residues. Per germline, CDR1 SNHLY and CDR2 FYNNEI. The V end was cut by 4 bases, the J end by 6 bases, with 10 bases between. The CDR3 loop is CASSGRTGNIQYF. CDR3 in DNA: TGTGCCAGCAGTGGCCGGACTGGAAACATTCAGTACTTC. Complete variable domain (other parts from reference TRBV2 and TRBJ2-4): EPEVTQTPSHQVTQMGQEVILRCVPISNHLYFYWYRQILGQKVEFLVSFYNNEISEKSEIFDDQFSVERPDGSNFTLKIRSTKLEDSAMYFCASSGRTGNIQYFGAGTRLSVL.

The rearrangement uses TRBV28 and TRBJ1-1, with D uncertain. Germline V gene sequence: CDR1 MDHEN, CDR2 SYDVKM. The CDR3 has 14 residues. With 6 bases removed from V and 1 base from J, the gap between germline ends came to 12 bases. CDR3 protein: CASSPPRQNTEAFF. CDR3 DNA sequence: TGTGCCAGCAGCCCCCCTCGACAGAACACTGAAGCTTTCTTT.

Remarks on this clonotype: The junction does not match germline at one end; this may be a read error. The chain carries TRBV2 and TRBJ1-4; D call uncertain. CDR1 SNHLY and CDR2 FYNNEI come from the germline V gene. This CDR3 comprises 13 residues. The CDR3 reads CARSGNRNEKLFF. The DNA of the CDR3 is TGTGCCCGCAGCGGTAACCGTAATGAAAAACTGTTTTTT.

This clonotype was recorded a few times. A much larger clone lies one base from this, so it may be a read error. The chain employs TRBV19 and TRBJ1-6, with D tentatively TRBD1 (5 bases). From germline, CDR1 is LNHDA and CDR2 SQIVND (reference sequence). CDR3 size: 13 residues. CDR3 nucleotides: TGTGTCAGTAGTAACCCAGGGATTTCACCCCTCCACTTT. It specifies CVSSNPGISPLHF.

The sample holds many counts of this clonotype. The gene calls are TRBV20-1 and TRBJ2-7; 13 bases line up with TRBD2. V was clipped by 5 bases and J by 0 bases; unmatched bases: 7. CDR3 size: 16 residues. Germline V gives CDR1 DFQATT, CDR2 SNEGSKA (reference sequence). The CDR3 reads CSASGGTSGASYEQYF. The DNA for the CDR3 is TGCAGTGCTTCAGGGGGGACTAGCGGGGCCTCCTACGAGCAGTACTTC.

There are a few counts of this clonotype. This sequence joins TRBV15 and TRBJ1-6, with 8 positions matching TRBD1. Germline CDR1 LNHNV, CDR2 YYDKDF (reference sequence). After removal of 2 bases from V and 8 bases from J, the junction contained 11 bases not matched to a gene. The CDR3 consists of 17 residues. CDR3 DNA: TGTGCCACCAGCAGATCCAAGACAGGGGAAGGAGATTCACCCCTCCACTTT. This sequence encodes CATSRSKTGEGDSPLHF.

Concerning this clonotype itself: A much larger clonotype is one base distant, so this may be a read error. The CDR3 ends on some other residue instead of the conserved phenylalanine or tryptophan, so this is likely a read error. The CDR3 reads CASSDRGNQPQHS. Written as DNA, the CDR3 is TGTGCCAGCAGCGACAGGGGTAATCAGCCCCAGCATTCT. V and J are TRBV12-3 or TRBV12-4 and TRBJ1-5, with 8 positions matching TRBD1. The V segment lost 6 bases and the J segment 4 bases; nucleotides outside the gene matches: 2. CDR3 length: 13 amino acids.

The V call is TRBV29-1, the J call TRBJ1-2; D is perhaps TRBD1 (5 bases). The CDR3 has 13 residues. Trimming removed 7 bases from V and 4 bases from J, with 16 bases in between. From germline, CDR1 is SQVTM and CDR2 ANQGSEA. CDR3: CSDGGTGSYGYTF. The CDR3, as DNA: TGCAGCGACGGAGGGACGGGAAGCTATGGCTACACCTTC.

This clonotype was counted ten times or more. V usage is TRBV25-1 and J usage is TRBJ2-1; tentative D call: TRBD2 (5 bases). With 8 bases removed from V and 1 base from J, the gap between germline ends came to 15 bases. The CDR3 spans 15 residues. Germline lookup yields CDR1 MGHDK and CDR2 SYGVNS. The CDR3 loop is CASGQPGSSYNEQFF. The CDR3 DNA is TGTGCCAGCGGCCAACCGGGATCTTCCTACAATGAGCAGTTCTTC.

This clonotype was counted a few times. The CDR3 reads CSAAKGRAEPQHF. CDR3 nucleotide sequence: TGCAGTGCCGCCAAGGGACGTGCTGAGCCCCAGCATTTT. The chain employs TRBV20-1 and TRBJ1-5; D is perhaps TRBD1 (5 bases). Germline V gene data show CDR1 as DFQATT and CDR2 as SNEGSKA (reference sequence). Trimming removed 6 bases at V and 8 bases at J, with 17 bases between. This CDR3 contains 13 residues.

Ten or more counts support this clonotype. One junction end disagrees with the germline gene, perhaps due to a read error. The chain couples TRBV5-1 to TRBJ2-3, with 8 positions matching TRBD2. Germline V gives CDR1 SGHRS, CDR2 YFSETQ. This CDR3 is built from 15 residues. DNA of the CDR3: TGTGCCAGCAGCTTAACTAGCGGTAGCACAGATACGCAGTATTTT. It specifies CASSLTSGSTDTQYF.

The table lists this clonotype with many counts. Here the CDR3 reads CSASTGPYEQYF. The DNA of the CDR3 is TGCAGTGCCAGTACAGGGCCCTACGAGCAGTACTTC. This chain uses TRBV20-1 with TRBJ2-7; TRBD1 might be the D (6 bases). Germline assignment: CDR1 DFQATT and CDR2 SNEGSKA (reference sequence). Trimming left V 6 bases short and J 2 bases short, with 11 bases between. The CDR3 spans 12 residues.

The table lists this clonotype with a few counts. The chain is built from TRBV15 and TRBJ2-1; 10 bases fit TRBD2. CDR1 and CDR2 (germline): LNHNV, YYDKDF (reference sequence). The CDR3 length is 18 residues. The V segment lost 5 bases and the J segment 5 bases; nucleotides outside the gene matches: 15. CDR3 sequence reads: CATSGRTSGRPLHNEQFF. CDR3 DNA: TGTGCCACCAGCGGTAGGACTAGCGGCCGCCCATTACACAATGAGCAGTTCTTC.

The sample holds many counts of this clonotype. The chain carries TRBV7-2 and TRBJ2-1; 10 positions match TRBD2. Per the germline V gene, CDR1 is SGHTA and CDR2 is FQGNSA. The CDR3 sequence is 14 residues long. Trimming took 7 bases from V and 5 from J; bases not matched to a gene: 5. The CDR3, as DNA: TGTGCCAGCAACCTAGCGGGAGTCGACAATGAGCAGTTCTTC. Translation gives CASNLAGVDNEQFF.

The gene calls are TRBV15 and TRBJ2-7, with 9 positions matching TRBD1. Germline lookup yields CDR1 LNHNV and CDR2 YYDKDF (reference sequence). V lost 7 bases, J lost 5 bases, and 9 bases stayed unmatched. The CDR3 covers 14 residues. The CDR3 loop is CATTVFGTGNEQYF. The CDR3 nucleotides are TGTGCCACCACCGTCTTCGGGACAGGGAACGAGCAGTACTTC. Together with reference TRBV15 and TRBJ2-7, the CDR3 gives the full variable domain: DAMVIQNPRYQVTQFGKPVTLSCSQTLNHNVMYWYQQKSSQAPKLLFHYYDKDFNNEADTPDNFQSRRPNTSFCFLDIRSPGLGDTAMYLCATTVFGTGNEQYFGPGTRLTVT.

In regard to this clonotype: A junction boundary mismatches the germline segment, possibly from a read error. V usage is TRBV29-1 and J usage is TRBJ1-1; TRBD1 matches 11 bases. Germline V gene lookup returns CDR1 SQVTM and CDR2 ANQGSEA. The CDR3 covers 13 residues. In DNA form, the CDR3 reads TGCGGCGGACAGGGGGCGCGGTACACTGAAGCTTCCTTT. Residues: CGGQGARYTEASF.